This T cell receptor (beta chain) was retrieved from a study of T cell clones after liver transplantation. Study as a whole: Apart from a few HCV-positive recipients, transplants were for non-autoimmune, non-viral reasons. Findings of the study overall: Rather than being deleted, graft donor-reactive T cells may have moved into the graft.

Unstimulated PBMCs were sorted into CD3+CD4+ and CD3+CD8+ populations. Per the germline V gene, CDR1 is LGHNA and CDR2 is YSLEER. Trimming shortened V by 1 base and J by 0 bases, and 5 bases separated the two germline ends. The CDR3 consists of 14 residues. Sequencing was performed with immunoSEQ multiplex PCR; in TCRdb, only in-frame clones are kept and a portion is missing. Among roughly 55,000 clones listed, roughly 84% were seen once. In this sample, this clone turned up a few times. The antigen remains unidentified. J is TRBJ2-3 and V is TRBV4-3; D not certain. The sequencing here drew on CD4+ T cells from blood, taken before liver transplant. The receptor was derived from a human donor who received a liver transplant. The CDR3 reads CASSQGLSTDTQYF. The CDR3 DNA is TGCGCCAGCAGCCAAGGCCTGAGCACAGATACGCAGTATTTT.